This T cell receptor beta chain was sequenced in a study of OX40 agonist ivuxolimab in advanced cancers. Overall study context: The dose-escalation group included hepatocellular carcinoma, melanoma, renal cell carcinoma and head and neck cancer.

This clone occurred once. Its antigen is not identified. Assay: immunoSEQ multiplex PCR; the TCRdb copy retains only in-frame clones and omits some. This sample has around 66,000 clones, with 82% found just once. Whole-study findings and limits: Clonal expansion from baseline to week 6 occurred in both CD4+ and CD8+ T cells.

CDR1 is MNHNS, CDR2 SASEGT, per germline. The V gene end was trimmed by 4 bases and the J gene end by 7 bases; junction bases not matched to a gene: 12. The length of the CDR3 is 16 residues. The sample in question was CD4+ or CD8+ T cells sorted from blood, obtained in a trial of the OX40 agonist ivuxolimab. The V call is TRBV6-1, the J call TRBJ1-5; the match to TRBD1 covers 8 bases. This receptor was obtained from an adult with an advanced solid tumor such as melanoma, head and neck, liver or kidney cancer. CDR3 in amino acids: CASSALDRGSRQPQHF. The CDR3 DNA is TGTGCCAGCAGTGCCCTTGACAGGGGAAGTCGGCAGCCCCAGCATTTT.